This TCR beta chain was recovered during a study of T-cell reconstitution after alpha-beta-depleted transplantation in children. This clonotype was counted at least ten times. TCRbeta library preparation incorporated unique molecular identifiers. TCRdb re-called the PCR reads through MiXCR, storing one row per CDR3 protein. The profile shows approximately 150,000 distinct CDR3 sequences, more than 8% of them singletons. The V and J ends lost 0 bases and 0 bases, in that order; junction bases with no gene match: 7. This CDR3 region has 17 residues. Germline V gene data show CDR1 as MNHEY and CDR2 as SVGAGI.

The TCR comes from a female patient aged 2 to 10 who had a stem cell transplant for congenital amegakaryocytic thrombocytopenia, so the T cells may come from the graft donor. The chain has TRBV6-5 and TRBJ1-1; 7 bases line up with TRBD1. The sequencing here drew on PBMCs, mostly from graft donor cells, taken 180 days after TCRalphabeta/CD19-depleted stem cell transplant. The CDR3 coding sequence is TGTGCCAGCAGTTACTCTCAGACAGGGCTTATGAACACTGAAGCTTTCTTT. Its protein product is CASSYSQTGLMNTEAFF.